At least ten counts were recorded for the clone carrying this T cell receptor beta chain. Antigen unknown. The data originate from a study of T cells in Graves' hyperthyroidism and ophthalmopathy. For the study at large: Prior to any treatment, at the point of initial diagnosis, peripheral blood was collected. Study conclusions and caveats: Most thyroid-expanded clonotypes above 0.001 were also found in blood. Progression to ophthalmopathy was predicted a median of 6.5 months early.

There are 16 residues in the CDR3. Per germline, CDR1 ENHRY and CDR2 SYGVKD. Trimming removed 6 bases from V and 0 bases from J; junction bases left unmatched: 8. RNA transcripts were the template for amplifying TCR beta CDR3 regions. When the TCR CDR3 underwent first-round RT-PCR, the HTBI primer set was used. TCRdb re-derived calls from the multiplex PCR reads in MiXCR, one entry per CDR3 protein. The profile shows roughly 160,000 distinct CDR3 sequences, over 7.5% of them singletons. The diagnoses drew upon clinical symptoms, serum thyroxine and TRAb, thyroid ultrasound and orbital computed tomography.

The source is a woman younger than 30 with Graves' hyperthyroidism that later progressed to Graves' ophthalmopathy. The chain joins TRBV10-3 to TRBJ2-3, with 8 bases aligning to TRBD2. The sample taken for sequencing was blood. In DNA form, the CDR3 reads TGTGCCATCAGAAAAGACACTAGCGGTAGCACAGATACGCAGTATTTT. It encodes CAIRKDTSGSTDTQYF.